A selection of T cell receptor beta chains follows, all from one sample in a study of regulatory T cells in long-lasting Graves disease. TCRdb re-analysed the multiplex PCR reads in MiXCR, keeping a single row per CDR3 protein. Among 400,000 to 500,000 distinct CDR3 sequences listed, roughly 21% were seen once. The sequenced sample was peripheral blood mononuclear cells (PBMCs), obtained when the disease was refractory, from a patient treated with antithyroid drugs. The receptors come from a female donor with Graves disease. The CDR3 runs from the conserved cysteine through the conserved F or W. Fields, in order: D gene, J gene, V gene, clone size, CDR3 length, CDR3 DNA, CDR3 protein. The D gene is left open where the match is weak. Size tells how often a clone was seen (once, few, many) or the class of an expanded clone, and some rows leave it out.

D gene: TRBD2
J gene: TRBJ2-7
V gene: TRBV5-5
clone size: few
CDR3 length: 16
CDR3 DNA: TGTGCCAGCAGCTTGGGGGAAGCGGGAGCGCGCTACGAGCAGTACTTC
CDR3 protein: CASSLGEAGARYEQYF

D gene: .
J gene: TRBJ1-1
V gene: TRBV10-3
clone size: .
CDR3 length: 14
CDR3 DNA: TGTGCCATCATTGGCTCGGGCGGATACACTGAAGCTTTCTTT
CDR3 protein: CAIIGSGGYTEAFF

D gene: TRBD2
J gene: TRBJ2-7
V gene: TRBV20-1
clone size: many
CDR3 length: 19
CDR3 DNA: TGCAGTGCTAGTGGCCGAGGTCGGATGACTGTGGGGAGGGACTACGAGCAGTACTTC
CDR3 protein: CSASGRGRMTVGRDYEQYF

D gene: .
J gene: TRBJ2-5
V gene: TRBV2
clone size: many
CDR3 length: 12
CDR3 DNA: TGTGCCAGCAGGGCCCAACAAGAGACCCAGTACTTC
CDR3 protein: CASRAQQETQYF

D gene: .
J gene: TRBJ2-7
V gene: TRBV25-1
clone size: many
CDR3 length: 14
CDR3 DNA: TGTGCCAGCAGTTCTGGGGCACGGGTGGGAGAGCAGTACTTC
CDR3 protein: CASSSGARVGEQYF

D gene: .
J gene: TRBJ2-5
V gene: TRBV28
clone size: many
CDR3 length: 16
CDR3 DNA: TGTGCCAGCCGGACAGCGCTGGTGGGGTTCCAAGAGACCCAGTACTTC
CDR3 protein: CASRTALVGFQETQYF

D gene: .
J gene: TRBJ1-1
V gene: TRBV11-2
clone size: many
CDR3 length: 15
CDR3 DNA: TGTGCCAGCAGCCCTGGAGGGAATTTGGACACTGAAGCTTTCTTT
CDR3 protein: CASSPGGNLDTEAFF

D gene: .
J gene: TRBJ1-2
V gene: TRBV28
clone size: many
CDR3 length: 13
CDR3 DNA: TGTGCCAGCAGCTTAGCAGGGGACTATGGCTACACCTTC
CDR3 protein: CASSLAGDYGYTF

D gene: TRBD2
J gene: TRBJ2-1
V gene: TRBV7-8
clone size: few
CDR3 length: 15
CDR3 DNA: TGTGCCAGCAGCCCTAGCGGGTACACCTACAATGAGCAGTTCTTC
CDR3 protein: CASSPSGYTYNEQFF

D gene: .
J gene: TRBJ1-5
V gene: TRBV6-4
clone size: once
CDR3 length: 13
CDR3 DNA: TGTGCCAGCAGCATGGACCCGGGGCAGCCCCAGCATTTT
CDR3 protein: CASSMDPGQPQHF

D gene: .
J gene: TRBJ2-7
V gene: TRBV20-1
clone size: .
CDR3 length: 11
CDR3 DNA: TGCAGCATCTTCCTGCTTGGCGAGCAGTACTTC
CDR3 protein: CSIFLLGEQYF

D gene: .
J gene: TRBJ2-5
V gene: TRBV5-1
clone size: .
CDR3 length: 15
CDR3 DNA: TGCGCCAGCAGCTTGGAGGACAGCTACCAAGAGACCCAGTACTTC
CDR3 protein: CASSLEDSYQETQYF

D gene: .
J gene: TRBJ2-5
V gene: TRBV20-1
clone size: many
CDR3 length: 12
CDR3 DNA: TGCAGTGCTAACAGCGGACAAGAGACCCAGTACTTC
CDR3 protein: CSANSGQETQYF

D gene: .
J gene: TRBJ2-1
V gene: TRBV19
clone size: .
CDR3 length: 14
CDR3 DNA: TGTGCCAGTAGTACCCACACTAGGAGCAATGAGCAGTTCTTC
CDR3 protein: CASSTHTRSNEQFF

D gene: TRBD2
J gene: TRBJ2-5
V gene: TRBV7-2
clone size: many
CDR3 length: 16
CDR3 DNA: TGTGCCAGCAGCTTAGTAAGCGGGAACCGTGTGGAGACCCAGTACTTC
CDR3 protein: CASSLVSGNRVETQYF

D gene: TRBD1
J gene: TRBJ1-5
V gene: TRBV7-9
clone size: .
CDR3 length: 12
CDR3 DNA: TGTGCCAGCGGGACAGAGAATCAGCCCCAGCATTTT
CDR3 protein: CASGTENQPQHF

D gene: TRBD2
J gene: TRBJ2-7
V gene: TRBV30
clone size: many
CDR3 length: 13
CDR3 DNA: TGTGCCTGGGGGACTAGCGGCCCCTACGAGCAGTACTTC
CDR3 protein: CAWGTSGPYEQYF

D gene: TRBD1
J gene: TRBJ1-1
V gene: TRBV27
clone size: .
CDR3 length: 12
CDR3 DNA: TGTGCCAGCAGTAACAGGGGTGCTGAAGCTTTCTTT
CDR3 protein: CASSNRGAEAFF

D gene: .
J gene: TRBJ1-1
V gene: TRBV6-1
clone size: few
CDR3 length: 15
CDR3 DNA: TGTGCCAGCAGACCCCCGGGGGGGGCGCATCCTGAAGCTTTCTTT
CDR3 protein: CASRPPGGAHPEAFF

D gene: .
J gene: TRBJ2-7
V gene: TRBV5-1
clone size: .
CDR3 length: 15
CDR3 DNA: TGCGCCAGCAGCCTGGGGACGGAACCGCCCTACGAGCAGTACTTC
CDR3 protein: CASSLGTEPPYEQYF

D gene: .
J gene: TRBJ1-5
V gene: TRBV28
clone size: many
CDR3 length: 14
CDR3 DNA: TGTGCCAGCAGCAAAGGGGGGCCAAATCAGCCCCAGCATTTT
CDR3 protein: CASSKGGPNQPQHF

D gene: .
J gene: TRBJ2-3
V gene: TRBV5-5
clone size: .
CDR3 length: 16
CDR3 DNA: TGTGCCAGCAGCTTGTTAGCGGTAACTAGCACAGATACGCAGTATTTT
CDR3 protein: CASSLLAVTSTDTQYF